The subject of this entry is one T cell receptor beta chain. A single record per CDR3 protein comes from TCRdb applying MiXCR to the RT-PCR reads. The sample has more than 600,000 distinct CDR3 sequences, more than 13% seen once; the top ten hold about 3.9%. This CDR3 has 15 residues. V was clipped by 3 bases and J by 8 bases; unmatched bases: 8. The sequencing sample was made of memory CD4+ T cells from blood. The receptor was isolated from a female donor in good health, serving as a healthy control. The V and J genes are TRBV12-3 or TRBV12-4 and TRBJ1-1; 11 bases align to TRBD1. The chain's CDR3 is CASSFGPGQGGEAFF. CDR3 DNA sequence: TGTGCCAGCAGTTTCGGACCGGGACAGGGGGGAGAAGCTTTCTTT.